These T cell receptor beta chains were read from a single sample in a study of CD8 T cells in Susac syndrome. Each CDR3 protein gets one entry after TCRdb re-called the immunoSEQ multiplex PCR reads with MiXCR. The repertoire holds a few hundred thousand distinct CDR3 sequences, approximately 89% seen once, with more than 0.15% in the top ten. The sequenced sample was CD8+ T cells from PBMCs. These receptors were collected from a human donor with multiple sclerosis. CDR3s include the opening cysteine and the closing phenylalanine or tryptophan. The order of the fields is CDR3 protein, CDR3 DNA, D gene, clone size, V gene, J gene. D genes are given only for firm matches. Expanded clones get a size class; other rows say once, few or many, or leave the size out.

CSARSLGSKGERAFF	TGCAGTGCTAGGAGTTTAGGATCTAAAGGAGAAAGGGCTTTCTTT	-	-	TRBV20-1	TRBJ1-1
CASSLFGVTHNEQFF	TGTGCCAGCAGTTTATTTGGGGTTACCCACAATGAGCAGTTCTTC	-	-	TRBV27	TRBJ2-1
CASRPGTGSNEQFF	TGTGCCAGCAGGCCCGGGACAGGGTCCAATGAGCAGTTCTTC	TRBD1	-	TRBV7-9	TRBJ2-1
CAWWTGANEQFF	TGTGCCTGGTGGACAGGGGCCAATGAGCAGTTCTTC	TRBD1	-	TRBV30	TRBJ2-1
CASSKSWRRGNQPQHF	TGTGCCAGCAGTAAAAGCTGGAGGAGGGGCAATCAGCCCCAGCATTTT	-	few	TRBV6-1	TRBJ1-5
CASTLTGANYGYTF	TGTGCCAGCACCCTAACAGGGGCTAACTATGGCTACACCTTC	TRBD1	-	TRBV13	TRBJ1-2
CASSQDLGVAYEQYF	TGCGCCAGCAGCCAAGATTTAGGGGTGGCCTACGAGCAGTACTTC	-	-	TRBV4-3	TRBJ2-7
CSAIREANTDTQYF	TGCAGTGCTATTCGGGAGGCCAACACAGATACGCAGTATTTT	TRBD2	-	TRBV20-1	TRBJ2-3
CASSSKMFGNTIYF	TGTGCCAGCAGTTCTAAGATGTTTGGAAACACCATATATTTT	-	-	TRBV12-3/TRBV12-4	TRBJ1-3
CASSYRGPLTGELFF	TGTGCCAGCAGTTACAGGGGTCCCCTCACCGGGGAGCTGTTTTTT	TRBD1	-	TRBV28	TRBJ2-2
CATSIPQGTQYF	TGTGCCACCAGCATCCCACAGGGAACGCAGTATTTT	-	-	TRBV15	TRBJ2-3
CASSGTSGETWETQYF	TGTGCCAGCAGCGGGACTAGCGGCGAAACCTGGGAGACCCAGTACTTC	TRBD2	once	TRBV7-2	TRBJ2-5
CASSQDRAADHVRTQYF	TGTGCCAGCAGCCAAGATAGGGCAGCCGACCACGTAAGGACCCAGTACTTC	-	-	TRBV3-1	TRBJ2-5
CASSSGEGRYGYTF	TGTGCCAGTAGCTCCGGGGAGGGTCGATATGGCTACACCTTC	-	-	TRBV7-8	TRBJ1-2
CASSHPGLAGGRGTGELFF	TGTGCCAGCAGCCACCCGGGACTAGCGGGAGGCCGGGGAACCGGGGAGCTGTTTTTT	TRBD2	-	TRBV4-2	TRBJ2-2
CSVYGWFGMNTEAFF	TGCAGCGTCTATGGGTGGTTCGGGATGAACACTGAAGCTTTCTTT	-	once	TRBV29-1	TRBJ1-1
CASTKWTDFGSQYF	TGTGCCAGCACTAAGTGGACGGACTTTGGGTCCCAGTACTTC	-	-	TRBV2	TRBJ2-5
CASSPPGRGTDTQYF	TGTGCCAGCAGTCCCCCTGGTCGGGGCACAGATACGCAGTATTTT	-	-	TRBV6-5	TRBJ2-3
CASSPTGWLYEQYF	TGCGCCAGCAGCCCCACCGGCTGGCTCTACGAGCAGTACTTC	-	-	TRBV4-1	TRBJ2-7
CSAGDRDQPQHF	TGCAGTGCTGGAGACCGAGATCAGCCCCAGCATTTT	-	-	TRBV20-1	TRBJ1-5
CASSSWADSEGPNEQFF	TGCGCCAGCAGTAGCTGGGCGGACAGTGAGGGGCCCAATGAGCAGTTCTTC	-	-	TRBV4-3	TRBJ2-1
CASSAPKLGLTDTQYF	TGTGCCAGCAGCGCGCCAAAGCTGGGACTCACAGATACGCAGTATTTT	-	few	TRBV5-4	TRBJ2-3
CASSSAGVSSYNEQFF	TGCGCCAGCAGCTCGGCCGGGGTCAGCTCCTACAATGAGCAGTTCTTC	-	once	TRBV5-1	TRBJ2-1
CASSRPGKGGYTF	TGTGCCAGCAGCCGCCCGGGGAAGGGTGGCTACACCTTC	-	-	TRBV28	TRBJ1-2
CASSATLAGDSYNEQFF	TGTGCCAGCAGCGCCACGCTAGCGGGAGACTCCTACAATGAGCAGTTCTTC	TRBD2	-	TRBV9	TRBJ2-1
CASTQSDRPQHF	TGTGCCAGCACCCAGTCAGATCGGCCCCAGCATTTT	-	-	TRBV12-3/TRBV12-4	TRBJ1-5
CASESLDGAYEQYF	TGTGCCAGCGAATCCTTGGACGGAGCATACGAGCAGTACTTC	-	-	TRBV28	TRBJ2-7
CASSLGGSAADTQYF	TGTGCCAGCAGCTTAGGAGGTAGCGCTGCAGATACGCAGTATTTT	-	-	TRBV7-2	TRBJ2-3
CSGLTGEAGEETQYF	TGCAGCGGCCTGACAGGGGAAGCGGGTGAAGAGACCCAGTACTTC	TRBD1	-	TRBV29-1	TRBJ2-5
CASFYRGQGETYGYTF	TGTGCCAGCTTCTACCGGGGACAGGGGGAAACTTATGGCTACACCTTC	TRBD1	-	TRBV6-6	TRBJ1-2
CASSYGGTADWEQYF	TGTGCCAGCAGTTACGGCGGGACAGCGGATTGGGAGCAGTACTTC	-	-	TRBV6-5	TRBJ2-7
CASSPTLGGFIGANVLTF	TGTGCCAGCAGCCCTACCCTCGGGGGTTTTATTGGGGCCAACGTCCTGACTTTC	-	few	TRBV7-2	TRBJ2-6
CASSLYWETPDRAFF	TGTGCCAGCAGCTTATATTGGGAGACCCCCGACAGGGCTTTCTTT	-	-	TRBV7-8	TRBJ1-1
CASSISGRLNEKLFF	TGTGCCAGCAGCATCAGTGGGAGATTAAATGAAAAACTGTTTTTT	-	-	TRBV7-9	TRBJ1-4
CASSQEAIGIFDEQYF	TGCGCCAGCAGCCAAGAAGCGATCGGCATCTTCGACGAGCAGTACTTC	-	-	TRBV4-3	TRBJ2-7
CASSVEGGAETQYF	TGTGCCAGCAGCGTAGAAGGAGGGGCGGAGACCCAGTACTTC	-	-	TRBV9	TRBJ2-5
CASSPGLAGGTRSYNEQFF	TGTGCCAGCTCACCGGGACTAGCGGGAGGGACACGCTCCTACAATGAGCAGTTCTTC	TRBD2	once	TRBV7-9	TRBJ2-1
CASSRIGQGPTDTQYF	TGTGCCAGCAGCCGGATCGGACAGGGTCCCACAGATACGCAGTATTTT	TRBD1	-	TRBV9	TRBJ2-3
CATSRPQEGGTEAFF	TGTGCCACCAGCAGACCCCAAGAGGGTGGGACTGAAGCTTTCTTT	-	-	TRBV15	TRBJ1-1
CASVFGSTAFF	TGTGCCAGCGTGTTTGGGAGTACAGCTTTCTTT	-	few	TRBV6-5	TRBJ1-1
CASSHTLAGEEDTQYF	TGCGCCAGCAGCCACACACTAGCGGGAGAGGAAGATACGCAGTATTTT	TRBD2	-	TRBV4-3	TRBJ2-3
CASTVDWDSSNQPQHF	TGCGCCAGCACCGTTGATTGGGACAGTAGCAATCAGCCCCAGCATTTT	TRBD1	-	TRBV4-3	TRBJ1-5
CASSQEGGFSTDTQYF	TGCGCCAGCAGCCAAGAGGGGGGTTTTAGCACAGATACGCAGTATTTT	-	-	TRBV4-1	TRBJ2-3
CASSYPGTGLEEQYF	TGTGCCAGCAGTTACCCCGGGACAGGGCTGGAAGAGCAGTACTTC	TRBD1	-	TRBV6-2/TRBV6-3	TRBJ2-7
CASSPRGGGETQYF	TGTGCCAGCAGTCCCAGGGGAGGGGGAGAGACCCAGTACTTC	-	-	TRBV6-2/TRBV6-3	TRBJ2-5
CASSQDFGAANYGYTF	TGCGCCAGCAGCCAAGATTTCGGGGCAGCTAACTATGGCTACACCTTC	-	-	TRBV4-1	TRBJ1-2
CSAQAGQGWTSGHTQYF	TGCAGTGCCCAAGCGGGACAGGGTTGGACTAGCGGCCATACGCAGTATTTT	-	-	TRBV20-1	TRBJ2-3
CASSLPGLPAGELFF	TGTGCCAGCAGTTTACCTGGTCTCCCGGCCGGGGAGCTGTTTTTT	-	once	TRBV12-3/TRBV12-4	TRBJ2-2
CASSPLLGVSSYEQYF	TGTGCCAGCAGTCCCCTACTAGGAGTGAGCTCCTACGAGCAGTACTTC	-	once	TRBV28	TRBJ2-7
CAWRAGLSNQPQHF	TGTGCCTGGAGGGCAGGGCTGAGCAATCAGCCCCAGCATTTT	-	-	TRBV30	TRBJ1-5